This T cell receptor beta chain was captured by sequencing in a study of blood T cells in healthy people across ages. For the second PCR, which ran for about 6 to 12 cycles, a sample-barcoded 5' primer and a J-beta primer mix were used. Sequencing of every sample gave 2.5 million or more CDR3-containing paired-end reads. Using its own MiXCR run on the 5' RACE reads, TCRdb lists one record per CDR3 protein. The sample includes hundreds of thousands of distinct CDR3 sequences, roughly 43% of them seen just once. Samples each yielded at least 6 micrograms of total RNA. Sequenced sample: blood. This receptor was obtained from an elderly man in good health.

Here the CDR3 reads CASSPLGGSEQYF. The CDR3 DNA reads as TGTGCCAGCAGCCCCCTGGGGGGGTCTGAGCAGTACTTC. The V and J genes are TRBV6-2 or TRBV6-3 and TRBJ2-4; 7 nucleotides match TRBD2. J was trimmed by 13 bases and V by 6 bases; bases with no gene match: 12. Germline V gene data show CDR1 as MNHEY and CDR2 as SVGEGT. This CDR3 spans 13 amino acids.